This is a list of T cell receptor beta chains from one sample in a study of blood T cells in healthy people across ages. In TCRdb, the 5' RACE reads were re-called with MiXCR into one record per CDR3 protein. Of approximately 800,000 distinct CDR3 sequences listed, 20% to 25% were seen once; the top ten hold approximately 4%. This sample also appeared in a second study, on T cells of mothers and their children.

The sequencing input was blood. Receptor source: a boy under 18 in good health. Each CDR3 is given with its conserved first and last residue. Each record gives: J gene, clone size, D gene, V gene, CDR3 length, CDR3 protein, CDR3 DNA. D genes are given only for firm matches. Not every row has a clone size; where given, it reads once, few, many or a size class.

j_call: TRBJ1-2
clone_size: -
d_call: -
v_call: TRBV27
cdr3_length: 13
cdr3_aa: CASSRGQPYGYTF
cdr3_nt: TGTGCCAGCAGTCGAGGGCAGCCCTATGGCTACACCTTC

j_call: TRBJ2-1
clone_size: few
d_call: TRBD2
v_call: TRBV20-1
cdr3_length: 15
cdr3_aa: CSARLTSGSSNEQFF
cdr3_nt: TGCAGTGCTAGACTAACTAGCGGGTCGTCCAATGAGCAGTTCTTC

j_call: TRBJ1-5
clone_size: few
d_call: -
v_call: TRBV6-6
cdr3_length: 13
cdr3_aa: CASSYSDTQPQHF
cdr3_nt: TGTGCCAGCAGTTACTCTGATACGCAGCCCCAGCATTTT

j_call: TRBJ2-7
clone_size: -
d_call: -
v_call: TRBV5-1
cdr3_length: 12
cdr3_aa: CASSMAGTAQYF
cdr3_nt: TGCGCCAGCAGCATGGCCGGGACGGCGCAGTACTTC

j_call: TRBJ2-7
clone_size: few
d_call: TRBD1
v_call: TRBV7-3
cdr3_length: 17
cdr3_aa: CASSSRDRVEFSYEQYF
cdr3_nt: TGTGCCAGCAGCTCTCGGGACAGGGTGGAGTTCTCCTACGAGCAGTACTTC

j_call: TRBJ2-2
clone_size: -
d_call: -
v_call: TRBV29-1
cdr3_length: 10
cdr3_aa: CSVSNGELFF
cdr3_nt: TGCAGCGTGTCAAACGGGGAGCTGTTTTTT

j_call: TRBJ1-4
clone_size: -
d_call: -
v_call: TRBV7-9
cdr3_length: 13
cdr3_aa: CASSPAGDEKLFF
cdr3_nt: TGTGCCAGCAGCCCTGCGGGGGATGAAAAACTGTTTTTT

j_call: TRBJ1-4
clone_size: -
d_call: -
v_call: TRBV6-6
cdr3_length: 16
cdr3_aa: CASKLQGRAANEKLFF
cdr3_nt: TGTGCCAGCAAGTTGCAGGGGAGGGCAGCTAATGAAAAACTGTTTTTT

j_call: TRBJ1-2
clone_size: few
d_call: -
v_call: TRBV5-1
cdr3_length: 14
cdr3_aa: CASSLGWTVDGYTF
cdr3_nt: TGCGCCAGCAGCTTGGGCTGGACAGTCGATGGCTACACCTTC

j_call: TRBJ2-7
clone_size: few
d_call: TRBD2
v_call: TRBV7-6
cdr3_length: 16
cdr3_aa: CASSLASPSGTYEQYF
cdr3_nt: TGTGCCAGCAGCTTAGCATCGCCTAGCGGTACCTACGAGCAGTACTTC

j_call: TRBJ1-1
clone_size: few
d_call: -
v_call: TRBV6-5
cdr3_length: 15
cdr3_aa: CASSFAALGGTEAFF
cdr3_nt: TGTGCCAGCAGTTTCGCGGCCCTGGGGGGCACTGAAGCTTTCTTT

j_call: TRBJ2-7
clone_size: few
d_call: -
v_call: TRBV7-9
cdr3_length: 16
cdr3_aa: CASSRRRDSSSYEQYF
cdr3_nt: TGTGCCAGCAGCCGGCGGAGGGACTCCAGCTCCTACGAGCAGTACTTC

j_call: TRBJ1-2
clone_size: -
d_call: TRBD1
v_call: TRBV6-1
cdr3_length: 14
cdr3_aa: CASSDRGQIYGYTF
cdr3_nt: TGTGCCAGCAGTGATAGGGGACAGATATATGGCTACACCTTC

j_call: TRBJ1-1
clone_size: few
d_call: -
v_call: TRBV5-1
cdr3_length: 17
cdr3_aa: CASSPGGGSFMNTEAFF
cdr3_nt: TGCGCCAGCAGCCCCGGGGGTGGCAGTTTCATGAACACTGAAGCTTTCTTT

j_call: TRBJ2-7
clone_size: -
d_call: TRBD1
v_call: TRBV5-1
cdr3_length: 13
cdr3_aa: CASRGQELYEQYF
cdr3_nt: TGCGCCAGCCGGGGACAGGAGCTTTACGAGCAGTACTTC

j_call: TRBJ2-6
clone_size: -
d_call: TRBD1
v_call: TRBV9
cdr3_length: 19
cdr3_aa: CASSAKRGTGASGANVLTF
cdr3_nt: TGTGCCAGCAGCGCCAAGAGGGGGACAGGGGCCTCTGGGGCCAACGTCCTGACTTTC

j_call: TRBJ2-6
clone_size: many
d_call: -
v_call: TRBV6-2/TRBV6-3
cdr3_length: 15
cdr3_aa: CASSQRGSGANVLTF
cdr3_nt: TGTGCCAGCAGTCAGAGAGGTTCAGGGGCCAACGTCCTGACTTTC

j_call: TRBJ1-4
clone_size: -
d_call: -
v_call: TRBV2
cdr3_length: 17
cdr3_aa: CASSGVRHTATNEKLFF
cdr3_nt: TGTGCCAGCAGTGGGGTACGGCACACCGCAACTAATGAAAAACTGTTTTTT

j_call: TRBJ1-5
clone_size: few
d_call: -
v_call: TRBV5-5
cdr3_length: 16
cdr3_aa: CASSLARAEGNQPQHF
cdr3_nt: TGTGCCAGCAGCTTGGCGAGGGCAGAGGGAAATCAGCCCCAGCATTTT

j_call: TRBJ2-1
clone_size: few
d_call: -
v_call: TRBV4-2
cdr3_length: 15
cdr3_aa: CASSQELASYNEQFF
cdr3_nt: TGTGCCAGCAGCCAAGAGCTAGCGAGCTACAATGAGCAGTTCTTC

j_call: TRBJ2-7
clone_size: -
d_call: TRBD2
v_call: TRBV20-1
cdr3_length: 20
cdr3_aa: CSASTFQLAGESHGSYEQYF
cdr3_nt: TGCAGTGCTAGCACCTTCCAACTAGCGGGAGAGAGTCATGGCTCCTACGAGCAGTACTTC

j_call: TRBJ2-7
clone_size: few
d_call: -
v_call: TRBV28
cdr3_length: 12
cdr3_aa: CASADGPYEQYF
cdr3_nt: TGTGCCAGTGCGGACGGACCCTACGAGCAGTACTTC

j_call: TRBJ2-4
clone_size: many
d_call: -
v_call: TRBV29-1
cdr3_length: 13
cdr3_aa: CSGGGGVGNIQYF
cdr3_nt: TGCAGCGGTGGGGGGGGCGTGGGAAACATTCAGTACTTC

j_call: TRBJ2-1
clone_size: -
d_call: TRBD2
v_call: TRBV5-1
cdr3_length: 15
cdr3_aa: CASSLDLAGGREQFF
cdr3_nt: TGCGCCAGCAGCTTGGATCTAGCGGGGGGGCGCGAGCAGTTCTTC

j_call: TRBJ2-1
clone_size: -
d_call: -
v_call: TRBV12-3/TRBV12-4
cdr3_length: 14
cdr3_aa: CASSPFRTSNEQFF
cdr3_nt: TGTGCCAGCAGCCCGTTCCGGACGTCCAATGAGCAGTTCTTC

j_call: TRBJ2-6
clone_size: -
d_call: -
v_call: TRBV15
cdr3_length: 16
cdr3_aa: CATSRDLGSGANVLTF
cdr3_nt: TGTGCCACCAGCAGAGATCTTGGTAGCGGGGCCAACGTCCTGACTTTC

j_call: TRBJ2-1
clone_size: few
d_call: TRBD1
v_call: TRBV29-1
cdr3_length: 15
cdr3_aa: CSVEDRDLSYNEQFF
cdr3_nt: TGCAGCGTTGAGGACAGGGACCTCTCCTACAATGAGCAGTTCTTC

j_call: TRBJ1-4
clone_size: few
d_call: -
v_call: TRBV7-9
cdr3_length: 12
cdr3_aa: CASSGTNEKLFF
cdr3_nt: TGTGCCAGCAGCGGGACTAATGAAAAACTGTTTTTT